This T cell receptor (beta chain) derives from a study of beta chain features in type 1 diabetes. Study-wide background: Cell yields, gender and age were comparable in patients and healthy donors.

General study points: TCRB CDR3s from Type 1 diabetes patients were moderately but significantly shorter in all four CD4+ subsets.

This clone was recorded a few times. Antigen: not known. One junction end does not reproduce the germline sequence, and a read error may be involved. The isolated RNA, all of it, was reverse transcribed, so expressed TCRB transcripts were what got sequenced. The protocol was immunoSEQ multiplex PCR, while the TCRdb copy is restricted to in-frame clones and leaves out a portion. The sample lists 200,000 to 300,000 clones, 13% to 15% occurring once. In germline, CDR1 is MNHEY, CDR2 SVGAGI. CDR3 length: 13 amino acids. CD4+ naive, central memory, regulatory and stem cell-like memory subsets were isolated by sorting on CD45RO/CCR7/CD25/CD127/CD95/CD27.

The clonotype comes from a woman in her thirties or forties in good health. The genes are TRBV6-5 and TRBJ1-6, with a tentative D call TRBD1 (5 bases). The sample comprised naive CD4+ T cells from blood. The CDR3 DNA reads as TGTGCCACCAGTGGGCAGGGCTATTCACCCCTCCACTTT. This encodes CATSGQGYSPLHF.